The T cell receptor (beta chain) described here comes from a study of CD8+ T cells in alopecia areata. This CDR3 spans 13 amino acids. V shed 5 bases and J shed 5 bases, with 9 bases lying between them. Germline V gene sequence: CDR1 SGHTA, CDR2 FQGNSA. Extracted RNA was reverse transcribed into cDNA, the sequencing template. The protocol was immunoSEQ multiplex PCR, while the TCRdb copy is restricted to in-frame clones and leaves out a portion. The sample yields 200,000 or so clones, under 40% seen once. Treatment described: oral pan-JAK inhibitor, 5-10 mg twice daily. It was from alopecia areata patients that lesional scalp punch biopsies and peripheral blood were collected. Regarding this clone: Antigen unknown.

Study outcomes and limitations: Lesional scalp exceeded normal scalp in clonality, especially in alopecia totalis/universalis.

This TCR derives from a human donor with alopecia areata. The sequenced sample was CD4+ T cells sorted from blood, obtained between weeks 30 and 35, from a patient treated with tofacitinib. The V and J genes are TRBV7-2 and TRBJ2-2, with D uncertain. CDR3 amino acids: CASSPLGTGELFF. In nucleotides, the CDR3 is TGTGCCAGCAGCCCCCTCGGGACCGGGGAGCTGTTTTTT.